This entry lists 24 T cell receptor beta chains sequenced from one sample in a study of response to subunit inactivated influenza vaccine. TCRdb recomputed calls from the RT-PCR reads with MiXCR, one row per CDR3 protein. The sample includes 150,000 to 200,000 distinct CDR3 sequences, about a tenth of them seen just once. The source material was non-naive T cells sorted from PBMCs, sampled 45 days after vaccination. Receptors originate from a man aged 45-60 years who received an inactivated influenza vaccine.

This clonotype was picked up a small number of times. The chain uses TRBV20-1 and TRBJ2-7; D unclear. The CDR3 has 12 residues. Germline V gives CDR1 DFQATT, CDR2 SNEGSKA (reference sequence). The V end lost 0 bases, the J end lost 9 bases, and 12 bases lay between the germline ends. The CDR3 DNA follows: TGCAGTGCTAGAGATAAAGACGGCATGCAGTACTTC. Translated, it gives CSARDKDGMQYF.

This clonotype occurred a few times. This chain links TRBV3-1 with TRBJ1-1, with D hard to call. V lost 7 bases and J lost 4, with 16 bases in between. This CDR3 comprises 14 residues. Germline loops: CDR1 LGHDT, CDR2 YNNKEL (reference sequence). CDR3 nucleotides: TGTGCCAGCACCCCAAGCGTGGAGAGCACTGAAGCTTTCTTT. This gives the protein CASTPSVESTEAFF.

This clonotype showed up just a few times. One end of the junction is discordant with germline, which a read error may explain. The rearrangement joins TRBV3-1 to TRBJ2-1; 7 nucleotides line up with TRBD2. The germline V gene has CDR1 LGHDT and CDR2 YNNKEL (reference sequence). This CDR3 is 16 amino acids long. CDR3 sequence (DNA): TGTGCCAGCAGCCAAGGGGGGGGGACTGCCTACAATGAGCAGTTATTC. Its translation is CASSQGGGTAYNEQLF.

This clonotype appeared a few times. The chain has TRBV7-9 and TRBJ1-6; D not certain. The CDR3 length is 11 residues. The V and J ends lost 2 bases and 10 bases respectively, with 3 bases between them. The germline V gene has CDR1 SEHNR and CDR2 FQNEAQ (reference sequence). The CDR3 protein is CASSLYSPLHF. The CDR3 nucleotides are TGTGCCAGCAGCTTATACTCACCCCTCCACTTT.

This chain connects TRBV28 to TRBJ2-5, with TRBD2 matching over 9 bases. The CDR3 contains 14 residues. Germline V lookup: CDR1 MDHEN, CDR2 SYDVKM. Unmatched junction bases numbered 7, after V lost 7 bases and J lost 4 bases. The CDR3 sequence is CASTLAGRRETQYF. CDR3 sequence (DNA): TGTGCCAGCACCCTAGCGGGAAGGAGAGAGACCCAGTACTTC.

This clonotype was detected a few times. This chain joins TRBV5-1 and TRBJ2-2; 7 nucleotides align to TRBD1. Germline V gene data show CDR1 as SGHRS and CDR2 as YFSETQ. This CDR3 spans 15 amino acids. The junction had 7 bases not matched to a gene; V was cut back by 4 bases and J by 4 bases. The CDR3, as DNA: TGCGCCAGCAGCAAGATGTCAGGGGGCACCGGGGAGCTGTTTTTT. Translated, it gives CASSKMSGGTGELFF. The complete variable domain, with remaining parts taken from reference TRBV5-1 and TRBJ2-2, reads KAGVTQTPRYLIKTRGQQVTLSCSPISGHRSVSWYQQTPGQGLQFLFEYFSETQRNKGNFPGRFSGRQFSNSRSEMNVSTLELGDSALYLCASSKMSGGTGELFFGEGSRLTVL.

The V and J genes are TRBV28 and TRBJ2-3; 9 nucleotides line up with TRBD1. Trimming at V came to 5 bases and at J to 4 bases, leaving 10 bases not matched to a gene. This CDR3 contains 16 residues. CDR1 and CDR2 from the germline V gene are MDHEN and SYDVKM. In DNA form, the CDR3 reads TGTGCCAGCAGTACCCCCTCACAGGGGGCCTCAGATACGCAGTATTTT. Translating it yields CASSTPSQGASDTQYF.

This clonotype was detected only a few times. The V and J genes are TRBV7-9 and TRBJ1-4, with D unclear. The CDR3 loop spans 14 amino acids. CDR1 and CDR2 from the germline V gene are SEHNR and FQNEAQ (reference sequence). V gave up 1 base and J gave up 5 bases, with 8 bases separating them. CDR3: CASSLDARNEKLFF. For the CDR3, the DNA is TGTGCCAGCAGCTTAGACGCCAGGAATGAAAAACTGTTTTTT.

This clonotype was recorded only once. V is TRBV20-1 and J is TRBJ2-1; D might be TRBD2 (6 bases). CDR1 DFQATT and CDR2 SNEGSKA come from the germline V gene (reference sequence). Trimming took off 4 bases at V and 1 base at J, with 14 bases between the two ends. This CDR3 is 15 amino acids long. CDR3: CSATVRERSYNEQFF. The CDR3 nucleotides are TGCAGTGCTACGGTTCGGGAGAGGTCCTACAATGAGCAGTTCTTC.

This chain joins TRBV12-3 or TRBV12-4 and TRBJ2-1; 8 nucleotides align to TRBD2. The ends lost 3 bases at V and 6 bases at J; junction bases unmatched: 16. The CDR3 extends over 18 amino acids. This chain's CDR3 is CASSLPFGERGITNEQFF. CDR3 in DNA: TGTGCCAGCAGTTTGCCTTTCGGGGAGCGGGGGATTACCAATGAGCAGTTCTTC.

This clonotype is a singleton in its sample. This rearrangement joins TRBV28 to TRBJ2-2, with 8 positions matching TRBD2. Trimming removed 5 bases from V and 1 base from J; junction bases left unmatched: 0. This CDR3 is 14 amino acids long. The V gene's germline CDR1 is MDHEN and CDR2 SYDVKM. CDR3 sequence (DNA): TGTGCCAGCAGTGCGGGGGGGAACACCGGGGAGCTGTTTTTT. Encoded protein: CASSAGGNTGELFF.

The V and J genes are TRBV20-1 and TRBJ2-5; D not resolved. V was pared by 1 base and J by 0 bases, with 9 bases between. This CDR3 has 14 amino acids. Per germline, CDR1 DFQATT and CDR2 SNEGSKA (reference sequence). CDR3 DNA sequence: TGCAGTGCTAGAGCATTAGGACACCAAGAGACCCAGTACTTC. It codes for CSARALGHQETQYF.

V and J are TRBV24-1 and TRBJ2-3, with TRBD1 as a possible D gene (6 bases). Germline V CDR1 and CDR2: KGHDR, SFDVKD. CDR3 length equals 16 residues. V dropped 1 base and J dropped 11 bases, with 21 bases sitting between them. CDR3 sequence reads: CATSDFSQGLPRGQYF. CDR3 in DNA: TGTGCCACCAGTGATTTTTCACAGGGCCTCCCGAGGGGGCAGTATTTT.

This clonotype came up a few times. The J gene is TRBJ2-7, the V gene TRBV20-1; D is ambiguous. The CDR3 contains 13 residues. V was trimmed by 5 bases and J by 3 bases, leaving 14 bases between them. From germline, CDR1 is DFQATT and CDR2 SNEGSKA (reference sequence). The CDR3 sequence: CSALLLPRYEQYF. DNA of the CDR3: TGCAGTGCTCTTCTACTCCCGCGCTACGAGCAGTACTTC.

The chain joins TRBV5-6 to TRBJ1-1; D is unclear. This CDR3 has 11 amino acids. With 0 bases removed from V and 7 bases from J, the gap between germline ends came to 4 bases. The germline gives CDR1 SGHDT, CDR2 YYEEEE. CDR3 in amino acids: CASSLAYEAFF. The DNA for the CDR3 is TGTGCCAGCAGCTTGGCGTATGAAGCTTTCTTT.

Ten or more counts support this clonotype. An end of the junction does not agree with germline; a read error may underlie this. V is TRBV4-3 and J is TRBJ1-1; weak D call: TRBD1 (5 bases). Germline CDR1 LGHNA, CDR2 YSLEER. CDR3 length: 15 amino acids. CDR3 loop: CASRQDVGPGTEAFF. In DNA form, the CDR3 reads TGCGCCAGCAGACAAGATGTGGGGCCGGGCACTGAAGCTTTCTTT.

The rearrangement uses TRBV12-3 or TRBV12-4 and TRBJ2-1, with D maybe TRBD2 (5 bases). V was pared by 5 bases and J by 8 bases, with 16 bases between. CDR3 size: 14 residues. In nucleotides, the CDR3 is TGTGCCAGCAGTCCGGGATCGTTCGAACATGAGCAGTTCTTC. Translated, it gives CASSPGSFEHEQFF.

This clonotype turned up a few times. CDR3 in amino acids: CSARADRINTEAFF. In nucleotides, the CDR3 is TGCAGTGCTAGAGCGGACAGAATAAACACTGAAGCTTTCTTT. The chain joins TRBV20-1 to TRBJ1-1, with D maybe TRBD1 (6 bases). Trimming removed 1 base from V and 2 bases from J, with 11 bases in between. This CDR3 has 14 amino acids. Germline V gene data show CDR1 as DFQATT and CDR2 as SNEGSKA (reference sequence).

This clonotype was recorded at least ten times. This sequence joins TRBV20-1 and TRBJ1-1; perhaps TRBD1 as D (5 bases). Germline lookup yields CDR1 DFQATT and CDR2 SNEGSKA (reference sequence). V lost 7 bases and J 1 base, leaving 10 bases between the germline ends. The CDR3 has 12 residues. The CDR3 loop is CSGGDGNTEAFF. CDR3 bases: TGCAGTGGGGGGGACGGGAACACTGAAGCTTTCTTT.

This clonotype showed up many times. The chain links TRBV10-3 to TRBJ2-1; D gene ambiguous. V shed 6 bases and J shed 9 bases, with 12 bases lying between them. Germline-derived CDR1 and CDR2 are ENHRY and SYGVKD. The CDR3 runs 12 residues. CDR3 protein: CAISEPALEQFF. CDR3 DNA sequence: TGTGCCATCAGCGAGCCCGCGCTTGAGCAGTTCTTC.

The table lists this clonotype with many counts. This rearrangement joins TRBV5-1 to TRBJ1-1, with D unclear. Germline lookup yields CDR1 SGHRS and CDR2 YFSETQ. The V gene lost 5 bases and the J gene lost 2 bases, with 7 bases spanning the gap. This CDR3 is built from 12 residues. CDR3 in amino acids: CASRQDNTEAFF. The CDR3 coding sequence is TGCGCCAGCAGACAAGACAACACTGAAGCTTTCTTT.

The chain has TRBV3-1 and TRBJ1-2; 7 bases align to TRBD1. Germline V gene sequence: CDR1 LGHDT, CDR2 YNNKEL (reference sequence). The CDR3 consists of 15 residues. The junction had 7 bases not matched to a gene; V was cut back by 2 bases and J by 4 bases. The CDR3 nucleotides are TGTGCCAGCAGCCAATCAGGGGCAGGGGGCTATGGCTACACCTTC. Residues: CASSQSGAGGYGYTF.

This chain joins TRBV5-6 and TRBJ2-7; 9 bases align to TRBD2. V shed 5 bases and J 3 bases; nucleotides not matched to a gene: 3. Germline values: CDR1 SGHDT, CDR2 YYEEEE. This CDR3 spans 13 amino acids. CDR3 region: CASRVSGSYEQYF. The DNA of the CDR3 is TGTGCCAGCAGGGTTAGCGGGAGCTACGAGCAGTACTTC.

The genes are TRBV4-3 and TRBJ2-2, with D perhaps TRBD1 or TRBD2 (6 bases each). V lost 4 bases, J lost 2 bases, and 17 bases lay in between. The CDR3 is 17 residues long. The germline gives CDR1 LGHNA, CDR2 YSLEER. Written as DNA, the CDR3 is TGCGCCAGCAGCCTATCGGGGGCCCGGGGAAACACCGGGGAGCTGTTTTTT. Its protein product is CASSLSGARGNTGELFF.